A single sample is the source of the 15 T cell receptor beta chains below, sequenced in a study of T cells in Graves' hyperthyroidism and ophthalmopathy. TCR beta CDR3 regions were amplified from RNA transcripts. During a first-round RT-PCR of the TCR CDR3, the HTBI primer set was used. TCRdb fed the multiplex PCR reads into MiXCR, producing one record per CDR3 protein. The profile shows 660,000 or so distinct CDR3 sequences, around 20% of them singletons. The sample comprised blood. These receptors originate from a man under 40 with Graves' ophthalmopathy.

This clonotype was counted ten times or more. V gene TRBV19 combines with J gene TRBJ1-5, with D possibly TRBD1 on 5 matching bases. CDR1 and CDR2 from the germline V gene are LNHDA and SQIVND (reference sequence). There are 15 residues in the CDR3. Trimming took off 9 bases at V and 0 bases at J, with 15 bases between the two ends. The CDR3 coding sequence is TGTGCCAGCAGCGTGGGACGGAATAGCAATCAGCCCCAGCATTTT. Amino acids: CASSVGRNSNQPQHF.

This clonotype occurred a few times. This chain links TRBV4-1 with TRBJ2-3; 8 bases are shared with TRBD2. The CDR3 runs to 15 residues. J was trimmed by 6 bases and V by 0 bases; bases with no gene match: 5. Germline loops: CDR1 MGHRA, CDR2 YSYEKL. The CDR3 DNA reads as TGCGCCAGCAGCCAAGAAAAGTCTAGCGGGGATACGCAGTATTTT. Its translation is CASSQEKSSGDTQYF.

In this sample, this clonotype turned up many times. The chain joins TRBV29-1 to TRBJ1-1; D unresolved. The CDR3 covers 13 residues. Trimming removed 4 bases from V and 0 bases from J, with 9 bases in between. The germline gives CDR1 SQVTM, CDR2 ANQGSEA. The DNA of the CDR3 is TGCAGCGTTGTCCGGCGGATGAACACTGAAGCTTTCTTT. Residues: CSVVRRMNTEAFF.

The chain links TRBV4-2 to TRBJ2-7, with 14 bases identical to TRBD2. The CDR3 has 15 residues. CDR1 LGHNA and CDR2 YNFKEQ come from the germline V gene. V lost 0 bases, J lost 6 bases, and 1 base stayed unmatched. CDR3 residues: CASSQEGLAGVEQYF. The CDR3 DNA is TGTGCCAGCAGCCAAGAGGGACTAGCGGGGGTCGAGCAGTACTTC.

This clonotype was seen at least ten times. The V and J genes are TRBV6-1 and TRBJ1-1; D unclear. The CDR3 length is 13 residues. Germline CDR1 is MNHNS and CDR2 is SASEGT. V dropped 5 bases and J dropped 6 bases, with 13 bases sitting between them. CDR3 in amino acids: CASSLVAPSEAFF. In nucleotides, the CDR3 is TGTGCCAGCAGTCTGGTAGCGCCGTCTGAAGCTTTCTTT.

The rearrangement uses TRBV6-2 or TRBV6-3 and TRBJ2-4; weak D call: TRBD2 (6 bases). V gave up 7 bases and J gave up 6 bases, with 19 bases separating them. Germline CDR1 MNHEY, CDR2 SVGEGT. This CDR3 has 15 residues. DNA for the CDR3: TGTGCCAGCACCCCTCTCTCGGTCGGGGGAAACATTCAGTACTTC. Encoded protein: CASTPLSVGGNIQYF.

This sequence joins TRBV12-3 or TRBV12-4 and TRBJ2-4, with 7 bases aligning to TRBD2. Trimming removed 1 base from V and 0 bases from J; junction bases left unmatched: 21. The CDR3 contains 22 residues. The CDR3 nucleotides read TGTGCCAGCAGTTTAGTTCTCCGGGCAGGGATTGGGGGGGAGGTAGCCAAAAACATTCAGTACTTC. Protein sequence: CASSLVLRAGIGGEVAKNIQYF.

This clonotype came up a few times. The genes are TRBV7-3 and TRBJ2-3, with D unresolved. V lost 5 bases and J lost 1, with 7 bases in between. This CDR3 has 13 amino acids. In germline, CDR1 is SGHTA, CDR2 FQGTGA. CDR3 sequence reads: CASSPIGTDTQYF. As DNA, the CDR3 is TGTGCCAGCAGCCCCATCGGCACAGATACGCAGTATTTT.

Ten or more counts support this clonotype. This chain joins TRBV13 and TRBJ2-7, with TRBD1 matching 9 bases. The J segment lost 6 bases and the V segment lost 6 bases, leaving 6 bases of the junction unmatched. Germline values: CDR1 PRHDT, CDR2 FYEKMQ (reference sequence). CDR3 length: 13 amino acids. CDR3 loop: CASRRGQGLEQYF. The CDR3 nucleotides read TGTGCCAGCAGGCGGGGACAGGGCCTCGAGCAGTACTTC.

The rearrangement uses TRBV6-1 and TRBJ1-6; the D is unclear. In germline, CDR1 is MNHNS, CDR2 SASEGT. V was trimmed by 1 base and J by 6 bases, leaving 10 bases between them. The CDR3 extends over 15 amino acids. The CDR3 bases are TGTGCCAGCAGTGAAGAGCCGGAGATTAATTCACCCCTCCACTTT. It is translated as CASSEEPEINSPLHF.

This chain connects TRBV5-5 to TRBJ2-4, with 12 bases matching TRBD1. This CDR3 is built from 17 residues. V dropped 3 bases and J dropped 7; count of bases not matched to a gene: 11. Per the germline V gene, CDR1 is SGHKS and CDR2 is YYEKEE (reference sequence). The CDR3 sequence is CASSSRDRGRELNIQYF. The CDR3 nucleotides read TGTGCCAGCAGCTCCCGGGACAGGGGGCGCGAGTTGAACATTCAGTACTTC.

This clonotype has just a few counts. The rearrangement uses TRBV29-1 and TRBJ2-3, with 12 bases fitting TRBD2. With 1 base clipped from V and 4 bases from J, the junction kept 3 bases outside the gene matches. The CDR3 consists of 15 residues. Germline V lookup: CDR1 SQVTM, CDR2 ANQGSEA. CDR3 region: CSVEGTSGIPDTQYF. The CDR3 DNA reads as TGCAGCGTTGAAGGGACTAGCGGGATTCCAGATACGCAGTATTTT.

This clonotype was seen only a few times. CDR3 protein: CAWSVENEQFF. CDR3 coding DNA: TGTGCCTGGAGTGTTGAGAATGAGCAGTTCTTC. The V and J genes are TRBV30 and TRBJ2-1; D gene uncertain. CDR3 length: 11 residues. Deletions cut 0 bases from V and 7 bases from J, with 4 bases between. Germline V gene lookup returns CDR1 GTSNPN and CDR2 SVGIG (reference sequence).

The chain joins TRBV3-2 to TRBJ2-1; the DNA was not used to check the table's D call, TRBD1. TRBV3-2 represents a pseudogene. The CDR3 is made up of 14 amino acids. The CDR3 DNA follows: TGTGCCAGCCCCCCCGGGAGGAGGGAGAGTGAGCAGTTCTTC. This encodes CASPPGRRESEQFF.

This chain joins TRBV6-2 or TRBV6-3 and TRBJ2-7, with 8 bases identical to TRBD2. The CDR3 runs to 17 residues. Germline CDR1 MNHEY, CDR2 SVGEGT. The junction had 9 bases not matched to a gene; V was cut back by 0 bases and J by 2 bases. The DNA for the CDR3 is TGTGCCAGCAGTTACTCACGGAGCGGGAGCCCCACCTACGAGCAGTACTTC. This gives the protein CASSYSRSGSPTYEQYF.